The TCR beta chain under discussion was sequenced for a study of CD8+ T cells in alopecia areata. Following RNA extraction, reverse transcription yielded cDNA that acted as the sequencing template. Assay used: immunoSEQ multiplex PCR; TCRdb lists only in-frame clones, some missing. There are about 220,000 clones in the sample; more than 45% occur only once, and 1.5% to 2% lies in the top ten. Treatment noted: oral pan-JAK inhibitor, 5-10 mg twice daily. V lost 5 bases to trimming and J lost 4 bases, with 8 bases between them. This CDR3 has 12 amino acids. The germline V gene has CDR1 GTSNPN and CDR2 SVGIG (reference sequence).

Sequences were derived from CD4+ T cells sorted from blood, sampled at week 4, from a patient treated with tofacitinib. This chain connects TRBV30 to TRBJ1-4; D is unresolved. This TCR came from a human donor with alopecia areata. CDR3 residues: CAWDGNNEKLFF. The DNA of the CDR3 is TGTGCCTGGGATGGCAATAATGAAAAACTGTTTTTT.